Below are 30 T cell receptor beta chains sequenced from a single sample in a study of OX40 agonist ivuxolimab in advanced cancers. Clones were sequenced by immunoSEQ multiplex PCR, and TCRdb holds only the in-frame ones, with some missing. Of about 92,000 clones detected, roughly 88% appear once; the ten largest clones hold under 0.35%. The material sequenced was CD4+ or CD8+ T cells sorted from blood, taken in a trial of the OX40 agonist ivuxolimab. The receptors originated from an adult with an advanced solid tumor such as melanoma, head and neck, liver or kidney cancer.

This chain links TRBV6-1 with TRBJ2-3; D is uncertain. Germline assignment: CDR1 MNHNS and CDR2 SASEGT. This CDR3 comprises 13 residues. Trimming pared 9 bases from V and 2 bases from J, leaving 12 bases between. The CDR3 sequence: CASQVAYTDTQYF. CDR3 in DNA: TGTGCCAGTCAAGTAGCATACACAGATACGCAGTATTTT.

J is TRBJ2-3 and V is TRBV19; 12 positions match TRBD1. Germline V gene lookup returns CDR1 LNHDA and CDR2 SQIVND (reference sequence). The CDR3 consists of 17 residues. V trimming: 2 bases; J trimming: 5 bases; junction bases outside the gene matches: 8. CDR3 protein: CASSITPGQGARDTQYF. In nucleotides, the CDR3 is TGTGCCAGTAGTATAACCCCGGGACAGGGGGCAAGAGATACGCAGTATTTT.

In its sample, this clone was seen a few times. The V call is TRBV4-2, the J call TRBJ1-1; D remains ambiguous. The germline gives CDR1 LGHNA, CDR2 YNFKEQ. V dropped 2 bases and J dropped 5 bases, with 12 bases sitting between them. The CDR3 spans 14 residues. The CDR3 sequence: CASSQPVLETEAFF. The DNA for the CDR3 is TGTGCCAGCAGCCAACCTGTACTGGAGACTGAAGCTTTCTTT.

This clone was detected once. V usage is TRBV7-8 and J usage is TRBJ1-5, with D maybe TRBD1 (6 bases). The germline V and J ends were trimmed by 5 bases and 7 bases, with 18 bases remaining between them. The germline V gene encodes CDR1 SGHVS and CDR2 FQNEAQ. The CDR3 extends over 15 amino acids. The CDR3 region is CASSPGQGTNQPQHF. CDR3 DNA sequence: TGTGCCAGCAGCCCCGGTCAGGGGACGAACCAGCCCCAGCATTTT.

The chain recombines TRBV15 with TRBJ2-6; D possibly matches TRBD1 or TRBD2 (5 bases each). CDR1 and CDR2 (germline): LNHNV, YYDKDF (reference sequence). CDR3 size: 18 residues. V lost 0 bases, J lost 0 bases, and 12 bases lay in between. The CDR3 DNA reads TGTGCCACCAGCAGAGATGGGGGACGCGACTCTGGGGCCAACGTCCTGACTTTC. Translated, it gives CATSRDGGRDSGANVLTF.

CDR3: CASSWGQSTGELFF. The DNA for the CDR3 is TGTGCCAGCTCATGGGGACAGTCCACCGGGGAGCTGTTTTTT. The chain has TRBV18 and TRBJ2-2, with TRBD1 identical over 7 bases. CDR3 length: 14 residues. Germline V gene sequence: CDR1 KGHSH, CDR2 LQKENI. J lost 4 bases, V lost 5 bases, and 4 bases had no gene match.

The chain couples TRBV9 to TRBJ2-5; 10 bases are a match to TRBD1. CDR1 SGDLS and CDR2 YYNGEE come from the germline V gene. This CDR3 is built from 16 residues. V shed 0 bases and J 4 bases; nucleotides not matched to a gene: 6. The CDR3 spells CASSVGGQGGRETQYF. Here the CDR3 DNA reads TGTGCCAGCAGCGTAGGAGGACAGGGGGGAAGAGAGACCCAGTACTTC. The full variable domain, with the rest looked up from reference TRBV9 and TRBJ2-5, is DSGVTQTPKHLITATGQRVTLRCSPRSGDLSVYWYQQSLDQGLQFLIQYYNGEERAKGNILERFSAQQFPDLHSELNLSSLELGDSALYFCASSVGGQGGRETQYFGPGTRLLVL.

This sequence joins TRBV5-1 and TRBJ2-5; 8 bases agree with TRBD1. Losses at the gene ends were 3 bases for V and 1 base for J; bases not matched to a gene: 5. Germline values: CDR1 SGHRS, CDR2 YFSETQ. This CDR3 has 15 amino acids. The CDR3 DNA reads TGCGCCAGCAGCTCGGTGACAGGGGTCCAAGAGACCCAGTACTTC. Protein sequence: CASSSVTGVQETQYF.

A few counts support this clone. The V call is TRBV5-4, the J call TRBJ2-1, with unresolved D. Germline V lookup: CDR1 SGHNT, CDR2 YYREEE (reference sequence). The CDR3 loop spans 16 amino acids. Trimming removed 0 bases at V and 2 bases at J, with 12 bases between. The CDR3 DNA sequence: TGTGCCAGCAGCTTGGACCGGCCCGACGCCTACAATGAGCAGTTCTTC. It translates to CASSLDRPDAYNEQFF. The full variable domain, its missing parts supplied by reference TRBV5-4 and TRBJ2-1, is ETGVTQSPTHLIKTRGQQVTLRCSSQSGHNTVSWYQQALGQGPQFIFQYYREEENGRGNFPPRFSGLQFPNYSSELNVNALELDDSALYLCASSLDRPDAYNEQFFGPGTRLTVL.

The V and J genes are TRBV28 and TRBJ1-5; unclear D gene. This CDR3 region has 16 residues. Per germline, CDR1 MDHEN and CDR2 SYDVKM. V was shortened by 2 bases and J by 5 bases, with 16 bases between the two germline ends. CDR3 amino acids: CASSLVGQTGYQPQHF. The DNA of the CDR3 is TGTGCCAGCAGTTTAGTGGGTCAGACGGGGTATCAGCCCCAGCATTTT.

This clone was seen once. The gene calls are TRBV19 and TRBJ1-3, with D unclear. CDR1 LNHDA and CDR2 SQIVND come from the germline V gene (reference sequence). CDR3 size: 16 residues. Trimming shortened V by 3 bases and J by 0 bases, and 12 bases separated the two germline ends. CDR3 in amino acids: CASSIRLRSSGNTIYF. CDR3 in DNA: TGTGCCAGTAGTATCCGTCTCCGTTCCTCTGGAAACACCATATATTTT.

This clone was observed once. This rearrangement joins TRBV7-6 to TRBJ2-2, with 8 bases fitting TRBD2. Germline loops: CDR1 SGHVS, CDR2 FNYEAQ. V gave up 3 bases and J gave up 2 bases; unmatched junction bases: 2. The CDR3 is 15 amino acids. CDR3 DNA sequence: TGTGCCAGCAGCTTGGGGACTAGTAACACCGGGGAGCTGTTTTTT. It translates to CASSLGTSNTGELFF.

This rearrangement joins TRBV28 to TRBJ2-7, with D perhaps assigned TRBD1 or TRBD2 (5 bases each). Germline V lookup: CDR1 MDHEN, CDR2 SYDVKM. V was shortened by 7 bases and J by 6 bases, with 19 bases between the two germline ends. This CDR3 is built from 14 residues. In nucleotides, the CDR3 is TGTGCCAGCATTCCCGGGACCCAAGCCGGCGAGCAGTACTTC. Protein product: CASIPGTQAGEQYF.

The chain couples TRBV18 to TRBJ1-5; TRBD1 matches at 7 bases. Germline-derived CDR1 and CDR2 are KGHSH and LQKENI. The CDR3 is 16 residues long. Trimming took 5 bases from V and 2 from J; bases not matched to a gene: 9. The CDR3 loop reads CASSTRQGRGNQPQHF. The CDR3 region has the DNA TGTGCCAGCTCAACCAGACAGGGTAGGGGCAATCAGCCCCAGCATTTT.

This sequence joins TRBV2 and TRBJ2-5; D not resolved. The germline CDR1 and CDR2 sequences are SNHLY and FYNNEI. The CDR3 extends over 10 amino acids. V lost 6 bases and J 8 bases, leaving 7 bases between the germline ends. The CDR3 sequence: CASRGITQYF. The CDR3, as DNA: TGTGCCAGCAGGGGAATAACCCAGTACTTC.

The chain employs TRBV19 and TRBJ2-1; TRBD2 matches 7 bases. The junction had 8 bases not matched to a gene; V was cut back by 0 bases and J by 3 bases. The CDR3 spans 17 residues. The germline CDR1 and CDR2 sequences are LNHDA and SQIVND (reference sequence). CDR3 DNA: TGTGCCAGTAGTATAGAGGGGCTCGGGACTAACTACAATGAGCAGTTCTTC. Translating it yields CASSIEGLGTNYNEQFF.

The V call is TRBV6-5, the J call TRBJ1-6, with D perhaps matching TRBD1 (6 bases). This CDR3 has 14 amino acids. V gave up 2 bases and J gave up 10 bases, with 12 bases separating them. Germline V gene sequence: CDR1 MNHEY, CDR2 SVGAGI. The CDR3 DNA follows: TGTGCCAGCAGTTACGGCAGGGGAAACTCACCCCTCCACTTT. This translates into CASSYGRGNSPLHF.

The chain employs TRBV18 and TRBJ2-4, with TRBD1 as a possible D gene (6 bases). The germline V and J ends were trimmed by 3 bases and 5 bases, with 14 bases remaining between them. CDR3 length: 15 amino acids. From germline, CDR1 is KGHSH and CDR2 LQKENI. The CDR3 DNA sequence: TGTGCCAGCTCACCTATCAGGGGTGGCCAAAACATTCAGTACTTC. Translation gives CASSPIRGGQNIQYF.

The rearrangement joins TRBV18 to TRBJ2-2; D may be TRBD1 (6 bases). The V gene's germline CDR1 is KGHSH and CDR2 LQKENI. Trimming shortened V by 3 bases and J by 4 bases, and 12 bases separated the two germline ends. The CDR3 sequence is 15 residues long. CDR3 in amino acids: CASSPQGTTTGELFF. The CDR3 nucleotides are TGTGCCAGCTCACCCCAGGGGACCACCACCGGGGAGCTGTTTTTT.

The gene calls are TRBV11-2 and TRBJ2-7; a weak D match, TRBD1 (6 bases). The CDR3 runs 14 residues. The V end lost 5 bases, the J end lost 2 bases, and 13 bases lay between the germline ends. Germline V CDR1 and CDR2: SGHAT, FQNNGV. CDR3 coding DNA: TGTGCCAGCAGCCGAGACAGGACCACCTACGAGCAGTACTTC. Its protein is CASSRDRTTYEQYF.

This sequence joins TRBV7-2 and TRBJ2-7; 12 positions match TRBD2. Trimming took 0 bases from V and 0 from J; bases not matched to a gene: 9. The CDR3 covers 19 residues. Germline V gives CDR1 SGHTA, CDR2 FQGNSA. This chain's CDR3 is CASSLARSLAGGSSYEQYF. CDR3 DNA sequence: TGTGCCAGCAGCTTAGCGCGTTCCCTAGCGGGGGGGAGCTCCTACGAGCAGTACTTC.

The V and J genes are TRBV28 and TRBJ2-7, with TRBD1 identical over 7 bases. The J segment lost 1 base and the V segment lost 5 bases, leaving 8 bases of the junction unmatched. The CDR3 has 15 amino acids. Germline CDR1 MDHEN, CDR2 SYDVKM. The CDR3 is CASSPRQGGSYEQYF. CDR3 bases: TGTGCCAGCAGTCCCCGACAGGGTGGATCCTACGAGCAGTACTTC.

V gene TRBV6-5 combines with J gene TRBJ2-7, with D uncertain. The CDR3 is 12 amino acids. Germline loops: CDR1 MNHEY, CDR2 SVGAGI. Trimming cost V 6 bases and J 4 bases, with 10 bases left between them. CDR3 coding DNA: TGTGCCAGCAGGGGCAGCCCATACGAGCAGTACTTC. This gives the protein CASRGSPYEQYF.

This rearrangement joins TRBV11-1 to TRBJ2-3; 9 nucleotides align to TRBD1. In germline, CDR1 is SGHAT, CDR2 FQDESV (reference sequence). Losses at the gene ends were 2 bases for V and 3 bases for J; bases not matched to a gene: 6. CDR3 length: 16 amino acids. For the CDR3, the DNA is TGTGCCAGCAGCTTAACGGACAGGGGAAAAACAGATACGCAGTATTTT. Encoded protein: CASSLTDRGKTDTQYF.

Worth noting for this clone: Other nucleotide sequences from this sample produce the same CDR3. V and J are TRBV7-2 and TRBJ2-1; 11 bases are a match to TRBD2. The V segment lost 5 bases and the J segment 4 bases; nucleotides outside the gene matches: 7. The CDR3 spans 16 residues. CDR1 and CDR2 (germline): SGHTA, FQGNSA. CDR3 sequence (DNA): TGTGCCAGCAGCCTCGAGGGGACTAGCGGATACAATGAGCAGTTCTTC. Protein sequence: CASSLEGTSGYNEQFF.

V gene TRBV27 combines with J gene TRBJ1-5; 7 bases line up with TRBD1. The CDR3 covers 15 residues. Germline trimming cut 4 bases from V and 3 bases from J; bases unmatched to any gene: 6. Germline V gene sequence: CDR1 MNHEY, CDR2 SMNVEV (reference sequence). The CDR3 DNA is TGTGCCAGCAGTTCCAAGACAGGGATCAATCAGCCCCAGCATTTT. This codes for CASSSKTGINQPQHF.

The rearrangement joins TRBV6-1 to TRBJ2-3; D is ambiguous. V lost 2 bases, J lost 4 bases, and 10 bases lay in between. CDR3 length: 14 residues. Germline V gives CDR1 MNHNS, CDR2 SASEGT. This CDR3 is CASSEFLSPDTQYF. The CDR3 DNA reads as TGTGCCAGCAGTGAATTTCTGAGCCCAGATACGCAGTATTTT.

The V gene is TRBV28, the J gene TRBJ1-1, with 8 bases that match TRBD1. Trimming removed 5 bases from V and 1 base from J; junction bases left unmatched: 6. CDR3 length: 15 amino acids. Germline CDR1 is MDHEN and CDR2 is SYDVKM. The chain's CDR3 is CASSRQGAENTEAFF. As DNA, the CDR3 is TGTGCCAGCAGTAGGCAGGGGGCGGAGAACACTGAAGCTTTCTTT.

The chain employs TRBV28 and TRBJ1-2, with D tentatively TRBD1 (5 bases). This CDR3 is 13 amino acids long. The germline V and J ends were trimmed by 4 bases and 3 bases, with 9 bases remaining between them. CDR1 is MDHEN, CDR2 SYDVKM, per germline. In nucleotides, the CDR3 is TGTGCCAGCAGTTCCGGGACCGACTATGGCTACACCTTC. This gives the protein CASSSGTDYGYTF.

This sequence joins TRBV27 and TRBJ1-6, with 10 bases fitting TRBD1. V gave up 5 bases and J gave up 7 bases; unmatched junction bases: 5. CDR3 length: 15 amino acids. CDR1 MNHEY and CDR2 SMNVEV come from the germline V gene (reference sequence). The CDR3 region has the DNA TGTGCCAGCAGTGCGACAGGGGGCGTAAATTCACCCCTCCACTTT. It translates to CASSATGGVNSPLHF.